This is a list of T cell receptor beta chains from one sample in a study of Ad26.COV2.S vaccination and SARS-CoV-2 variants. The assay was immunoSEQ multiplex PCR, and TCRdb's table has in-frame clones only and misses some. The data hold some 370,000 clones, with about four fifths observed a single time. The sample here was peripheral blood, taken in a trial of Ad26.COV2.S vaccine versus placebo. These receptors all come from a person aged 18 to 65 who received the Ad26.COV2.S COVID-19 vaccine or a placebo. CDR3s include the opening cysteine and the closing phenylalanine or tryptophan. The size of a clone is reported for some rows only, either as once, few or many, or as a class for expanded clones.

abundance | v_gene | CDR3aa
NA | TRBV7-2 | CASSYDPTNEKLFF
NA | TRBV27 | CASTDLGTGMNTEAFF
once | TRBV6-2/TRBV6-3 | CASSRGRRGTGELFF
NA | TRBV10-1 | CASSESGGSGELFF
NA | TRBV18 | CASSPDALRDIQYF
NA | TRBV24-1 | CATSDRDRVVETQYF
NA | TRBV11-3 | CASSHRTAAYEQYF
NA | TRBV7-3 | CASSLSGGRNEQFF
once | TRBV6-2/TRBV6-3 | CASSAGVREKLFF
NA | TRBV7-9 | CASGEYRGIGYTF
NA | TRBV5-1 | CASSLLAGGPLMNEQFF
NA | TRBV19 | CASNVGQGIGEQYF
few | TRBV5-5 | CASSLKWDSGNTIYF
few | TRBV7-9 | CASSSLTGPAFF
NA | TRBV6-6 | CASSYLMDKDNEQFF
NA | TRBV7-9 | CASSPTGRPTEAFF
NA | TRBV5-1 | CASSLGQGGNQPQHF
once | TRBV6-5 | CASSYSTTRTEAFF
NA | TRBV3-1/TRBV3-2 | CASSQSRGLGTEAFF
NA | TRBV7-2 | CASSSTTDTQYF
NA | TRBV5-4 | CASNVAGRGARYGYTF
NA | TRBV19 | CAIGTGWGETQYF